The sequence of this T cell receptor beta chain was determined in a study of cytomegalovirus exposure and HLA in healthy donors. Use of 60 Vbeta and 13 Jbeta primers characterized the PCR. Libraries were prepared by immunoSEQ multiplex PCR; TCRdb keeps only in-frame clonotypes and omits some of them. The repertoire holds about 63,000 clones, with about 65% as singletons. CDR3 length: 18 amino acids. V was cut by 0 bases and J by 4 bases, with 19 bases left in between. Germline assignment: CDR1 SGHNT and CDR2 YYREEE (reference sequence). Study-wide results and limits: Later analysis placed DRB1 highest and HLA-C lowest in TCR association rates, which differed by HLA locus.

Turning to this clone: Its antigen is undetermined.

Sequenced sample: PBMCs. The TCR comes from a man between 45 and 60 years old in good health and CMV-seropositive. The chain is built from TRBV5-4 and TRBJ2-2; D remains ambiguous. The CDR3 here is CASSLAGGASDLTGELFF. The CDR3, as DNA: TGTGCCAGCAGCTTGGCCGGCGGCGCCTCTGACCTCACCGGGGAGCTGTTTTTT.